One and the same sample provided the 18 T cell receptor beta chains below, sequenced in a study of tumor-infiltrating lymphocytes in primary liver carcinoma. Starting material of about 0.45 ug total RNA yielded TCR beta cDNA via a constant-region primer. Three nested multiplex PCR rounds of slightly modified ARM-PCR generated TCR beta libraries. Primers for the first two PCR rounds were TRBV1-TRBV30 forward primers and a C-beta reverse primer (roughly 10 cycles per round). TCRdb reprocessed the multiplex PCR reads with MiXCR, giving one entry per CDR3 protein. This sample has around 100,000 distinct CDR3 sequences; approximately 71% occur once, and the top ten carry around 9.1%. Taking about 20-31 mg of unsorted bulk tissue, the authors co-extracted RNA and DNA. Source material: liver tumor tissue from sampling region 5. Subset indicated: tumor region T5, tumor centre. The receptors stem from a woman aged 60-75 years with primary liver carcinoma and hepatitis B virus infection.

A word on this clonotype: At one of its ends the junction is not consistent with the germline gene, which may arise from a read error. The chain joins TRBV11-1 to TRBJ1-1; no reliable D call. Germline-derived CDR1 and CDR2 are SGHAT and FQDESV (reference sequence). There are 16 residues in the CDR3. CDR3 DNA: TGTGCTAGCAGCATAGTCGGGGAATACCGGAGCACTGAAGCTTTCTTT. Its translation: CASSIVGEYRSTEAFF.

Comments on this clonotype: This clone may be a read error of a much larger clone one base away. The V and J genes are TRBV13 and TRBJ2-1; perhaps TRBD2 as D (6 bases). Germline lookup yields CDR1 PRHDT and CDR2 FYEKMQ (reference sequence). The CDR3 contains 15 residues. The CDR3 DNA reads TGTGCCAGCAGCCCCCCGGCGGGGTCCTACAATGAGCGGTTCTTC. Translated: CASSPPAGSYNERFF.

This clonotype appeared once. This may arise from a read error, as a much more abundant clone is one base away. The V call is TRBV5-1, the J call TRBJ2-1, with a weak D call TRBD1 (6 bases). This CDR3 is 14 amino acids long. Trimming shortened V by 9 bases and J by 5 bases, and 18 bases separated the two germline ends. CDR1 and CDR2 from the germline V gene are SGHRS and YFSETQ. The chain's CDR3 is CANRQDSSNNEQFF. The CDR3 DNA reads TGCGCCAACCGACAGGACAGTAGTAACAATGAGCAGTTCTTC.

To note about this clonotype: At one end the junction does not follow the germline gene, possibly because of a read error. This rearrangement joins TRBV6-1 to TRBJ2-1, with a weak D call TRBD2 (6 bases). CDR3 length equals 16 residues. Germline-derived CDR1 and CDR2 are MNHNS and SASEGT. The CDR3 protein is CTSSGKLALSYNEQFF. The CDR3 nucleotides are TGTACCAGCAGTGGTAAACTAGCTCTCTCCTACAATGAACAGTTCTTC.

As for this clonotype: The germline gene is not matched at one end of the junction; a read error may be the cause. This sequence joins TRBV12-3 or TRBV12-4 and TRBJ1-3; D is unresolved. The CDR3 length is 14 residues. The CDR3 bases are TGTGCCGGCAGTTTGCGAGGTGCTCGAAACACCATATATTTT. Amino acid sequence: CAGSLRGARNTIYF.

Worth noting for this clonotype: At one boundary the junction diverges from the germline segment, which might be a read error. The chain combines TRBV7-8 with TRBJ2-7, with no clear D. Germline loops: CDR1 SGHVS, CDR2 FQNEAQ. The CDR3 sequence is 14 residues long. The DNA for the CDR3 is TGTGCCAGCAGTTTAATTATAAACACCTACGAGCGGTACTTC. Its translation is CASSLIINTYERYF.

By sample fraction, this clonotype is large (0.1 to 1%). This chain connects TRBV29-1 to TRBJ2-3; D may be TRBD2 (6 bases). Germline V gives CDR1 SQVTM, CDR2 ANQGSEA. V lost 7 bases and J 5 bases, leaving 13 bases between the germline ends. CDR3 size: 12 residues. The CDR3 region has the DNA TGCAGCGCGACGACAGCGGGAGATACGCAGTATTTT. It encodes CSATTAGDTQYF.

This clonotype was observed at least ten times. The V and J genes are TRBV6-1 and TRBJ2-5; 10 bases align to TRBD2. Trimming cost V 5 bases and J 4 bases; bases outside gene matches: 16. This CDR3 contains 18 residues. Germline CDR1 MNHNS, CDR2 SASEGT. Here the CDR3 reads CASSRSAGGVVPSETQYF. The CDR3 DNA follows: TGTGCCAGCAGTCGGTCAGCGGGAGGGGTGGTGCCCTCAGAGACCCAGTACTTC.

This clonotype was detected many times. V gene TRBV6-1 combines with J gene TRBJ1-1; D remains unclear. Trimming removed 5 bases at V and 4 bases at J, with 11 bases between. Germline V gene lookup returns CDR1 MNHNS and CDR2 SASEGT. The CDR3 totals 13 residues. The CDR3 DNA reads as TGTGCCAGCAGTTACAACATGGGCACTGAAGCTTTCTTT. Amino acids: CASSYNMGTEAFF.

Comments on this clonotype: This may be a read error, as it is one base from a much larger clone. The CDR3 spells CASSRPGGFSYEQHF. CDR3 in DNA: TGTGCCAGCAGCAGACCAGGGGGCTTTTCCTACGAGCAGCACTTC. The rearrangement joins TRBV6-1 to TRBJ2-7, with TRBD1 matching over 8 bases. The CDR3 sequence is 15 residues long. Looked up from germline, CDR1 is MNHNS and CDR2 is SASEGT.

As regards this clonotype: At one end the junction does not follow the germline gene, possibly because of a read error. CDR3 sequence: CSVEVPSGRSSHNEQLF. In DNA, the CDR3 is TGCAGCGTTGAAGTCCCTAGCGGGAGATCCTCCCACAATGAGCAGCTCTTC. The chain employs TRBV29-1 and TRBJ2-1; 10 nucleotides align to TRBD2. The length of the CDR3 is 17 residues. Germline loops: CDR1 SQVTM, CDR2 ANQGSEA.

The table lists this clonotype with many counts. Here the CDR3 reads CASIILAGAYNEQFF. The CDR3 DNA reads TGTGCCAGCATCATCCTAGCGGGAGCCTACAATGAGCAGTTCTTC. This chain uses TRBV6-4 with TRBJ2-1, with 10 positions matching TRBD2. The CDR3 consists of 15 residues. From germline, CDR1 is MRHNA and CDR2 SNTAGT. The V segment lost 7 bases and the J segment 2 bases; nucleotides outside the gene matches: 5.

Turning to this clonotype: This is likely a read error, given that the CDR3 carries no conserved phenylalanine or tryptophan at its end. This chain connects TRBV29-1 to TRBJ2-3; TRBD2 aligns across 11 bases. There are 16 residues in the CDR3. Germline V CDR1 and CDR2: SQVTM, ANQGSEA. The CDR3, as DNA: TGCAACGTTGCCGTAACTAGCGGGAGAAGGACAGATACGCAGTATCTT. Translating it yields CNVAVTSGRRTDTQYL.

As to this clonotype: This may stem from a read error, because a much larger clone lies one nucleotide away. This rearrangement joins TRBV5-1 to TRBJ2-5, with D perhaps matching TRBD2 (5 bases). The CDR3 is 14 residues long. CDR1 is SGHRS, CDR2 YFSETQ, per germline. The DNA for the CDR3 is TGCGCCAGCAGCTTGGCGGGGAGCCAAGAGAGCCAGTACTTC. This sequence encodes CASSLAGSQESQYF.

In the case of this clonotype: A much larger clonotype is one base distant, so this may be a read error. The chain combines TRBV28 with TRBJ1-5; D unresolved. The CDR3 consists of 12 residues. Trimming removed 6 bases from V and 9 bases from J, with 12 bases in between. Germline CDR1 and CDR2: MDHEN and SYDVKM. CDR3 loop: CASRTILRPQHF. Written as DNA, the CDR3 is TGTGCCAGCAGAACGATCTTACGGCCCCAGCATTTT.

The chain links TRBV4-2 to TRBJ2-1; TRBD2 might be the D (5 bases). This CDR3 has 16 amino acids. Looked up from germline, CDR1 is LGHNA and CDR2 is YNFKEQ. V gave up 8 bases and J gave up 7 bases, with 24 bases separating them. As DNA, the CDR3 is TGTGCCAGCGGTCAAAACGGTGGGCTAGCTGAAAATGAGCAGTTCTTC. Encoded protein: CASGQNGGLAENEQFF.

Concerning this clonotype itself: At one end, the junction sequence differs from germline, possibly due to a read error. V usage is TRBV5-1 and J usage is TRBJ2-7; a possible D gene is TRBD1 (5 bases). The CDR3 loop spans 11 amino acids. Germline CDR1 reads SGHRS; CDR2 reads YFSETQ. The CDR3 protein is CASSLDMEQYF. The CDR3 nucleotides are TGCGCCAGCAGTTTGGACATGGAGCAGTACTTC.

The chain employs TRBV7-8 and TRBJ2-1; D ambiguous. In germline, CDR1 is SGHVS, CDR2 FQNEAQ. Trimming took 5 bases from V and 3 from J, leaving 17 bases between them. The CDR3 is 16 amino acids. CDR3 loop: CASSPVRVSFYNEQFF. CDR3 nucleotide sequence: TGTGCCAGCAGCCCCGTGAGAGTATCCTTCTACAATGAGCAGTTCTTC.